Below are 6 T cell receptor beta chains sequenced from a single sample in a study of breast tumors, draining lymph nodes, adjacent tissues. TCRdb reanalysed the multiplex PCR reads using MiXCR and keeps one entry per CDR3 protein. This sample has tens of thousands of distinct CDR3 sequences, with approximately 22% found just once. Source material: breast tumor tissue. These receptor sequences come from a female donor with breast cancer. Some clones in this sample may be carry-over from other donors' samples.

This clonotype was detected ten times or more. The rearrangement links TRBV2 to TRBJ2-1; 7 nucleotides align to TRBD1. The CDR3 loop spans 13 amino acids. V shed 9 bases, J shed 0 bases, and the junction held 2 bases outside the gene matches. Germline V lookup: CDR1 SNHLY, CDR2 FYNNEI. CDR3 nucleotides: TGTGCCAGAAGGGACAGCTCCTACAATGAGCAGTTCTTC. It is translated as CARRDSSYNEQFF.

This clonotype appeared many times. This rearrangement joins TRBV2 to TRBJ1-6; TRBD1 agrees at 9 bases. This CDR3 has 15 residues. V was clipped by 7 bases and J by 7 bases; unmatched bases: 8. CDR1 is SNHLY and CDR2 is FYNNEI in the germline V gene. The CDR3 spells CASKNSGTGNSPLHF. CDR3 nucleotide sequence: TGTGCCAGCAAAAACTCCGGGACAGGGAATTCACCCCTCCACTTT.

This chain links TRBV11-1 with TRBJ1-1; D is unresolved. This CDR3 region has 14 residues. With 2 bases removed from V and 2 bases from J, the gap between germline ends came to 9 bases. Germline V gene lookup returns CDR1 SGHAT and CDR2 FQDESV (reference sequence). CDR3 DNA: TGTGCCAGCAGCTTATTGGGAATCAACACTGAAGCTTTCTTT. The encoded protein is CASSLLGINTEAFF.

There are many counts of this clonotype. The genes are TRBV9 and TRBJ2-3, with 10 bases lining up with TRBD2. The trim removed 4 bases at V and 2 bases at J, leaving 13 bases unmatched. This CDR3 has 18 residues. Germline V gene lookup returns CDR1 SGDLS and CDR2 YYNGEE. The CDR3 spells CASSLGSGGATDTDTQYF. CDR3 nucleotide sequence: TGTGCCAGCAGCCTAGGGAGCGGGGGGGCGACAGACACAGATACGCAGTATTTT.

This clonotype was observed a few times. The V and J genes are TRBV10-2 and TRBJ2-4, with D perhaps TRBD2 (6 bases). Looked up from germline, CDR1 is WSHSY and CDR2 is SAAADI. This CDR3 is built from 13 residues. V dropped 6 bases and J dropped 9 bases, with 15 bases sitting between them. The CDR3 is CASRLGGDGIQYF. In nucleotides, the CDR3 is TGCGCCAGCAGGCTGGGAGGAGATGGCATTCAGTACTTC.

This clonotype has a count of ten or more. V is TRBV2 and J is TRBJ2-3; tentatively, D is TRBD1 or TRBD2 (5 bases each). This CDR3 is 17 amino acids long. The germline V and J ends were trimmed by 8 bases and 7 bases, with 28 bases remaining between them. CDR1 and CDR2 (germline): SNHLY, FYNNEI. The DNA of the CDR3 is TGTGCCAGCGTTTGGGACCTTACTAGTTATCTTTCAAATACGCAGTATTTT. It encodes CASVWDLTSYLSNTQYF.